This T cell receptor beta chain was sequenced for a study of identical twins listed by TCRdb under 2016. In the study overall: To test whether fetal clonotypes persist, the study used deep sequencing on TCR alpha and beta repertoires from monozygotic twins, unrelated adults of various ages, and cord blood. To rule out contamination, replicate twin experiments were performed at different times with different library preparation protocols. Overall study outcomes, separate from this receptor: Out-of-frame TCR alpha sharing in monozygotic twins was systematically underestimated by recombination models, whereas sharing between unrelated individuals was in agreement with the recombination models. Zero-insertion analyses could be partly confounded by invariant T cells such as MAIT and iNKT, though diverse VJ usage argued against such confounding for most clonotypes. Because the same donors could not be followed over many years, conclusions were based on cross-sectional statistical analysis. A weaker excess of twin sharing was found in beta out-of-frame sequences because the signal-to-noise ratio was lowered by fewer shared sequences. Abundant cord blood beta clonotypes had fewer insertions, young adult naive repertoires showed a similar but weaker trend, and memory repertoires showed no such trend. Out-of-frame TCR alpha sequences shared between twins showed an excess of low generation-probability sequences compared with coincidental sharing between unrelated individuals.

In regard to this clonotype: There is no known antigen for this receptor. Nothing much larger sits one base from this clone, and base qualities are not available.

Libraries came from 5' RACE. The run used an Illumina HiSeq 2000. A universal primer binding site was introduced by template switching, and a unique molecular identifier was present in the final cDNA, enabling accurate counting of TCR cDNA molecules. Specific primers in the conserved constant-segment region were used to synthesize first-strand cDNA for the TCR alpha and beta chains. Each cDNA library was double barcoded, with a SMART-Mk sample barcode plus Illumina barcodes, to control for contamination. TruSeq adapter sequences and Illumina sample barcodes were added in two successive PCR steps. Sequencing of the TCR alpha and beta cDNA libraries was done on the Illumina HiSeq platform using custom primers. The original methods were these. MiGEC processed the raw reads to extract unique molecular identifiers, while MiXCR was used to determine the CDR3 positions. For each individual, recombination models were inferred using an EM algorithm with the repgenHMM and IGoR tools. The tcR package in R was used for shared clonotype analysis, with sharing normalized by the product of cloneset sizes. To study raw recombination free of thymic and clonal selection effects, out-of-frame nonproductive sequences were analyzed. TCRdb reran the public reads through fastp at Q25 and MiXCR, keeping productive beta chains. Every CDR3 protein is listed once, alongside the most common genes and DNA of its rows. For this entry, the V and J calls and clone size follow TCRdb and not the study's own pipeline. Across this sample there are approximately 500,000 distinct CDR3 sequences, with roughly a quarter seen only once. The ten largest clones take up approximately 2.9% of the sample.

Reading the germline V gene gives CDR1 MNHNS and CDR2 SASEGT. The CDR3 numbers 12 residues from cysteine through phenylalanine. Only the CDR3 DNA stays, 36 bases, in frame from base 1. Trimming at the junction amounts to 0 bases on V and 7 bases on J, and the germline ends lie 6 bases apart. All donors were healthy Caucasians. Three pairs of female monozygotic twins, all aged about 18 to 30 years, made up the twin cohort. Positive isolation kits from Invitrogen were used to isolate CD4+ and CD8+ T cell populations. This sample also appeared in a second study, on T cells expressing NK-cell markers. From the second report: About 8 donors provided sorted CD3+CD56+NKG2C+, CD3+CD56+NKG2C- and CD3+CD56-NKG2C+ T-cell subsets, whose TCR beta-chain repertoires were profiled. Seven of the eight sequenced donors were HCMV-seropositive and one was HCMV-seronegative. In several experiments an anti-gammadeltaTCR antibody was added to restrict sorting to alphabetaTCR-expressing T cells. In roughly 6 donors, the dominant CD3+CD56+NKG2C+ clonotypes were among the top 10 CD8+ clonotypes and accounted for about 1.0-8% of CD8+ T cells. Those dominant clonotypes were again the most abundant among CD3+CD56-NKG2C+ cells in a handful of donors, at roughly 28.3-60.1%. It remained unclear whether the expanded NKG2C-expressing T cell clones were specific for HCMV antigens. The study sequenced eight donors, all healthy volunteers chosen at random: three men and five women. To determine HCMV serostatus, a commercial ELISA kit was used to detect HCMV-specific IgG in serum. Reads were demultiplexed and grouped by UMI with MIGEC, and clonotypes were assembled and quantified with MiTCR. To exclude erroneous sequences, only TCR cDNA sequences supported by at least two reads were retained. The tcR package was used for downstream repertoire analysis, and clonotypes were matched across fractions by CDR3 nucleotide sequence plus V segment. VDJmatch was used to annotate antigen specificity against VDJdb, with one amino acid substitution in CDR3 permitted.

The chain is made from TRBV6-1 and TRBJ2-5; a tentative D match to TRBD1 spans 5 bases. This clonotype originated in a woman aged 18-29 years in good health. Input material: CD4+ T cells sorted from blood. The CDR3 sequence is CASSEAGVTQYF. DNA sequence: TGTGCCAGCAGTGAAGCAGGGGTGACCCAGTACTTC.